The clone carrying this TCR beta chain was seen ten or more times. Its specificity is unknown. Germline V gene lookup returns CDR1 LNHDA and CDR2 SQIVND (reference sequence). There are 14 residues in the CDR3. Trimming removed 8 bases from V and 9 bases from J, with 17 bases in between. The data belong to a study of blood T cells in healthy people across ages. Overall study results and limits: Unsorted PBMCs prevented conclusive naive versus antigen-experienced comparison. Because donor CMV status was unknown, expanded clonotype changes were possibly confounded.

Primers used in a second PCR of roughly 6 to 12 cycles were a sample-barcoded 5' primer and a J-beta primer mix. The authors tagged each cDNA molecule using a template-switch adaptor with 12 random nucleotides. TCRdb reanalysed the 5' RACE reads using MiXCR and keeps one entry per CDR3 protein. The sample holds some 670,000 distinct CDR3 sequences, under 65% seen once. The chain links TRBV19 to TRBJ1-6, with a weak D call TRBD1 (5 bases). The sample consisted of blood. The receptor's source is a woman older than 75 in good health. DNA for the CDR3: TGTGCCAGTGGAGCCAGGGACGTCTCTTCACCCCTCCACTTT. It yields the protein CASGARDVSSPLHF.